The clone carrying this T cell receptor (beta chain) appeared a few times. Its antigen is as yet unknown. The data stem from a study of blood T cells in healthy people across ages. Overall study results and limits: Both naive CD4+ cell counts and diversity were greater in long-lived donors than in aged donors.

PCR was performed a second time for about 7 to 11 cycles using a sample-barcoded 5' primer and a J-beta primer mix. A single record per CDR3 protein comes from TCRdb applying MiXCR to the 5' RACE reads. Seen here are roughly 500,000 distinct CDR3 sequences, 24% observed once, and the top ten hold just over 8.5%. The same data also contributed to another study, on T cells of mothers and their children. That study adds: Unrelated pairs and related pairs have their TCR recombination output shaped similarly by thymic selection.

Sequenced sample: blood. This clonotype originated in a boy aged 10-17 years in good health.

The CDR3 spells CASSRWVGAYEQYF. CDR3 DNA sequence: TGTGCCAGCAGCCGGTGGGTAGGGGCCTACGAGCAGTACTTC. V is TRBV7-9 and J is TRBJ2-7; perhaps TRBD1 as D (5 bases). The CDR3 is 14 amino acids. Germline CDR1 and CDR2: SEHNR and FQNEAQ (reference sequence). V shed 5 bases and J shed 2 bases, with 13 bases lying between them.